This TCR beta chain was recovered during a study of blood T cell repertoires in COVID-19 (dated by TCRdb to about 2020). About the study as a whole: Samples covering the acute and convalescent phases of COVID-19 were provided by collaborators in the United States, Italy and Spain. The material from the prospective study consisted of cDNA or gDNA derived from T cells, B-cell-depleted T cells, or PBMCs. Samples were obtained from the ongoing ImmuneRACE study (first 160 participants) and from about 1,300 subjects provided by 6 global collaborators. Where available, HLA class I and class II types were taken from metadata supplied by the sample provider and were not determined by assay-based typing. The dataset comprised deeply sampled blood TCRbeta repertoires from subjects exposed to, actively infected with, or recovered from COVID-19. The repertoires were released in a freely available public database intended as a resource for research on the immune response to SARS-CoV-2. Nearly every sample came with metadata listing a de-identified subject ID, COVID-19 status, age in years and sex. Overall results and qualifications from the work: The quantity of clinical and demographic metadata differed by source and by participant and was supplied without curation.

As concerns this clone: Its antigen is not yet known. Base qualities are not provided; no much larger clone lies one nucleotide away.

The immunoSEQ Assay, a bias-controlled multiplex PCR, was used to amplify TCRbeta CDR3 regions from genomic DNA. For the original study's pipeline: Within the assay, amplification of reference gene primers was used to estimate how many nucleated cells each sample contained. Sequence reads were collapsed and filtered to measure the absolute abundance of every unique TCRbeta CDR3 rearrangement. For each sample, productive Simpson clonality was calculated as the square root of Simpson's diversity index over productive rearrangements. TCRdb obtained this table from immuneACCESS and retained in-frame rearrangements with V and J assigned. These tables miss some clones; where compared with another copy, unresolved V genes account for less than half of the shortfall, and the remainder is unexplained. V and J calls and clone size come straight from that table; D and trimming were deduced from the DNA. This sample comprises 95,000 to 110,000 clones, roughly 84% of them detected only once. Approximately 12% of the sample is taken by the ten largest.

Trimming removed 1 base from V and 3 bases from J; the gene matches leave 6 bases unexplained. CDR1 and CDR2, per the germline V gene (reference sequence), are LGHDT and YNNKEL. Taken from cysteine to phenylalanine, the CDR3 has 17 residues. Of all the DNA, just the CDR3 is kept, 51 bases in frame from base 1. Whole blood was collected in K2EDTA tubes by collaborating institutions according to the institutions' own protocols. Collaborator samples were shipped for TCRbeta analysis as frozen whole blood, isolated PBMCs, or DNA extracted from either sample type. The chain couples TRBV3-1 (or the pseudogene TRBV3-2) to TRBJ2-4, with 10 middle bases fitting TRBD1. This clonotype originated in a human donor in a cohort sampled during active or convalescent COVID-19. The material sequenced was peripheral blood. Read as DNA, the sequence is TGTGCCAGCAGCCAAGGAGGGACAGGGGATGGCAAAAACATTCAGTACTTC. The translation is CASSQGGTGDGKNIQYF.